Presented here are 21 T cell receptor beta chains from one specimen sequenced in a study of shared clonotypes between healthy human individuals. Only in-frame clones appear in the TCRdb table, and some are missing; sequencing was by immunoSEQ multiplex PCR. The sample records approximately 1.5 million clones, approximately 98.5% being singletons. The sample was naive CD4+ T cells sorted from blood. As for subset: CD45RA+ positively selected. These receptors came from a man aged 25 to 45 in good health.

V gene TRBV10-3 combines with J gene TRBJ2-7, with 13 bases lining up with TRBD2. The V and J ends lost 3 bases and 10 bases, in that order; junction bases with no gene match: 6. The CDR3 extends over 14 amino acids. CDR1 and CDR2 from the germline V gene are ENHRY and SYGVKD. CDR3 protein: CAISDRTSGSVQYF. The CDR3 DNA sequence: TGTGCCATCAGTGATCGGACTAGCGGGAGCGTACAGTACTTC.

The J gene is TRBJ2-1, the V gene TRBV5-1; possibly TRBD1 for D (5 bases). Germline CDR1 is SGHRS and CDR2 is YFSETQ. Trimming cost V 2 bases and J 6 bases, with 15 bases left between them. This CDR3 region has 15 residues. CDR3 sequence: CASSFKGPGGNEQFF. The CDR3 coding sequence is TGCGCCAGCAGCTTTAAGGGGCCCGGCGGCAATGAGCAGTTCTTC.

The rearrangement uses TRBV2 and TRBJ2-5; 8 nucleotides line up with TRBD2. From germline, CDR1 is SNHLY and CDR2 FYNNEI. With 3 bases clipped from V and 4 bases from J, the junction kept 7 bases outside the gene matches. This CDR3 contains 15 residues. CDR3 DNA sequence: TGTGCCAGCAGTGAGATAGCGGGACCGTCAGAGACCCAGTACTTC. The encoded protein is CASSEIAGPSETQYF.

This chain connects TRBV9 to TRBJ1-2; D is unresolved. This CDR3 is 13 amino acids long. Germline CDR1 reads SGDLS; CDR2 reads YYNGEE. V was pared by 3 bases and J by 5 bases, with 11 bases between. The CDR3 region has the DNA TGTGCCAGCAGCGGTCGGACGGATTATGGCTACACCTTC. Protein sequence: CASSGRTDYGYTF. Drawing the rest from reference TRBV9 and TRBJ1-2, the complete variable domain is DSGVTQTPKHLITATGQRVTLRCSPRSGDLSVYWYQQSLDQGLQFLIQYYNGEERAKGNILERFSAQQFPDLHSELNLSSLELGDSALYFCASSGRTDYGYTFGSGTRLTVV.

The J gene is TRBJ2-4, the V gene TRBV11-2; no reliable D call. This CDR3 is built from 15 residues. The V gene's germline CDR1 is SGHAT and CDR2 FQNNGV. The V end was cut by 5 bases, the J end by 6 bases, with 17 bases between. CDR3 sequence (DNA): TGTGCCAGCAGCCAATTTAGAGCCTCCGTAAACATTCAGTACTTC. This sequence encodes CASSQFRASVNIQYF.

V gene TRBV19 combines with J gene TRBJ2-1; 7 bases are a match to TRBD2. Looked up from germline, CDR1 is LNHDA and CDR2 is SQIVND (reference sequence). The CDR3 runs 16 residues. V trimming: 7 bases; J trimming: 0 bases; junction bases outside the gene matches: 9. The CDR3: CASTPTGRSSYNEQFF. CDR3 DNA sequence: TGTGCCAGTACCCCAACCGGGAGGAGCTCCTACAATGAGCAGTTCTTC.

The chain couples TRBV7-8 to TRBJ2-7; 14 positions match TRBD2. The V gene's germline CDR1 is SGHVS and CDR2 FQNEAQ. V trimming: 2 bases; J trimming: 2 bases; junction bases outside the gene matches: 5. The CDR3 extends over 17 amino acids. The CDR3 spells CASSLKRLAGGTYEQYF. CDR3 sequence (DNA): TGTGCCAGCAGCTTAAAAAGACTAGCGGGAGGGACCTACGAGCAGTACTTC.

This chain links TRBV5-1 with TRBJ2-5; D is possibly TRBD1 or TRBD2 (5 bases each). Germline V gives CDR1 SGHRS, CDR2 YFSETQ. Deletions cut 0 bases from V and 4 bases from J, with 10 bases between. The CDR3 is made up of 14 amino acids. The CDR3 loop reads CASSLVAGTETQYF. The CDR3 DNA reads TGCGCCAGCAGCTTGGTGGCAGGGACAGAGACCCAGTACTTC. The variable domain in full, completed from reference TRBV5-1 and TRBJ2-5, reads KAGVTQTPRYLIKTRGQQVTLSCSPISGHRSVSWYQQTPGQGLQFLFEYFSETQRNKGNFPGRFSGRQFSNSRSEMNVSTLELGDSALYLCASSLVAGTETQYFGPGTRLLVL.

The genes are TRBV14 and TRBJ1-1, with a weak D call TRBD1 (6 bases). Trimming took 1 base from V and 7 from J, leaving 7 bases between them. The CDR3 spans 12 residues. The V gene's germline CDR1 is SGHDN and CDR2 FVKESK. CDR3 loop: CASSQGTVEAFF. In DNA form, the CDR3 reads TGTGCCAGCAGCCAAGGGACAGTTGAAGCTTTCTTT.

The chain couples TRBV29-1 to TRBJ2-1, with 8 bases aligning to TRBD2. The CDR3 runs 14 residues. Trimming cost V 7 bases and J 4 bases; bases outside gene matches: 9. In germline, CDR1 is SQVTM, CDR2 ANQGSEA. CDR3: CSAGWTGGYNEQFF. The CDR3 DNA is TGCAGCGCGGGTTGGACGGGGGGGTACAATGAGCAGTTCTTC.

Note on this clone: This sample also contains other DNA sequences that code for the same CDR3. This sequence joins TRBV9 and TRBJ2-7; 7 nucleotides align to TRBD1. J was trimmed by 2 bases and V by 0 bases; bases with no gene match: 5. The CDR3 is 15 residues long. CDR1 is SGDLS, CDR2 YYNGEE, per germline. The CDR3 DNA is TGTGCCAGCAGCGTAGGGGGTCAGGGGGCCTACGAGCAGTACTTC. It codes for CASSVGGQGAYEQYF.

About this clone itself: This same CDR3 is encoded by further DNA sequences in the sample. The V call is TRBV19, the J call TRBJ2-5; 12 bases line up with TRBD1. V lost 4 bases and J lost 5; bases outside the gene matches: 5. Germline V lookup: CDR1 LNHDA, CDR2 SQIVND (reference sequence). This CDR3 has 15 amino acids. CDR3 region: CASSTGTGGAETQYF. CDR3 nucleotide sequence: TGTGCCAGTAGTACCGGGACAGGGGGCGCGGAGACCCAGTACTTC.

The chain carries TRBV2 and TRBJ2-3; unclear D gene. CDR1 and CDR2 from the germline V gene are SNHLY and FYNNEI. The germline V and J ends were trimmed by 2 bases and 5 bases, with 17 bases remaining between them. The CDR3 totals 16 residues. DNA of the CDR3: TGTGCCAGCAGTGAACCCCGAGTGCGGCTTGAAGATACGCAGTATTTT. It translates to CASSEPRVRLEDTQYF.

On this clone: This same CDR3 is encoded by further DNA sequences in the sample. The chain employs TRBV4-3 and TRBJ1-3; no clear D gene. The CDR3 has 13 residues. V gave up 0 bases and J gave up 4 bases, with 4 bases separating them. Germline assignment: CDR1 LGHNA and CDR2 YSLEER. CDR3 sequence: CASSQDGGNTIYF. The CDR3 bases are TGCGCCAGCAGCCAAGATGGAGGAAACACCATATATTTT.

V is TRBV14 and J is TRBJ1-1; D unclear. Trimming cost V 3 bases and J 0 bases, with 11 bases left between them. There are 15 residues in the CDR3. Germline-derived CDR1 and CDR2 are SGHDN and FVKESK. The CDR3 sequence: CASSHLHLMNTEAFF. The CDR3 DNA sequence: TGTGCCAGCAGCCACCTTCACCTCATGAACACTGAAGCTTTCTTT.

This clone was observed a single time. The chain combines TRBV4-1 with TRBJ2-3, with D possibly called TRBD1 or TRBD2 (6 bases each). This CDR3 is 15 amino acids long. The germline V and J ends were trimmed by 0 bases and 8 bases, with 15 bases remaining between them. The V gene's germline CDR1 is MGHRA and CDR2 YSYEKL. For the CDR3, the DNA is TGCGCCAGCAGCCAAGAAGGGGGGAGCTTGGGTACGCAGTATTTT. Amino acid sequence: CASSQEGGSLGTQYF.

V usage is TRBV2 and J usage is TRBJ2-5; no clear D gene. The CDR3 runs to 10 residues. Germline-derived CDR1 and CDR2 are SNHLY and FYNNEI. With 4 bases removed from V and 9 bases from J, the gap between germline ends came to 6 bases. The CDR3 bases are TGTGCCAGCAGTGTGGGTCCCCAGTACTTC. Its protein product is CASSVGPQYF.

The chain combines TRBV15 with TRBJ2-3, with 7 positions matching TRBD1. Germline V gene lookup returns CDR1 LNHNV and CDR2 YYDKDF (reference sequence). CDR3 length: 16 residues. J was trimmed by 4 bases and V by 1 base; bases with no gene match: 8. CDR3 sequence: CATSRVPQGVPDTQYF. For the CDR3, the DNA is TGTGCCACCAGCAGAGTCCCTCAGGGGGTCCCAGATACGCAGTATTTT.

This clone was counted a single time. This rearrangement joins TRBV4-1 to TRBJ1-4, with D unresolved. This CDR3 region has 14 residues. The V and J ends lost 4 bases and 8 bases respectively, with 14 bases between them. Per germline, CDR1 MGHRA and CDR2 YSYEKL. The CDR3 nucleotides read TGCGCCAGCAGCCGGCCGGTTAAAGGGGAAAAACTGTTTTTT. It translates to CASSRPVKGEKLFF.

V is TRBV10-3 and J is TRBJ1-1; 12 positions match TRBD1. CDR3 length: 21 residues. Germline V gives CDR1 ENHRY, CDR2 SYGVKD. Trimming removed 6 bases from V and 1 base from J; junction bases left unmatched: 21. The CDR3 loop reads CAISEKWDRGRWVGQNTEAFF. DNA for the CDR3: TGTGCCATCAGCGAAAAATGGGACAGGGGGCGCTGGGTCGGCCAGAACACTGAAGCTTTCTTT.

The chain has TRBV10-1 and TRBJ2-3; no reliable D call. The V and J ends lost 3 bases and 4 bases respectively, with 5 bases between them. The CDR3 is 12 amino acids. Germline CDR1 WNHNN, CDR2 SYGVQD (reference sequence). CDR3 loop: CASSDRADTQYF. DNA of the CDR3: TGCGCCAGCAGTGATAGGGCAGATACGCAGTATTTT.